This T cell receptor (beta chain) was documented in a study of blood T cells in healthy people across ages. Findings and caveats of the study: As age increased, TCR beta diversity per million T cells fell in a roughly linear fashion. A strong correlation between TCR beta diversity and naive T cell percentage was seen.

Then a second PCR, running roughly 7 to 11 cycles, was carried out with a sample-barcoded 5' primer and a J-beta primer mix. TCRdb passed the 5' RACE reads through MiXCR, listing each CDR3 protein once. The repertoire has about 800,000 distinct CDR3 sequences, around 25% of them found once; the top ten carry under 4.5%. A remark on this clonotype: The target antigen is unknown.

The germline gives CDR1 LGHNT, CDR2 FRNRAP. This CDR3 region has 13 residues. The V segment lost 3 bases and the J segment 6 bases; nucleotides outside the gene matches: 2. These same records also appear under a second study, on T cells of mothers and their children.

The chain recombines TRBV12-5 with TRBJ2-1; TRBD1 matches 7 bases. This clonotype originated in a boy aged 10-17 years in good health. The specimen sequenced was blood. CDR3: CASGFEGANEQFF. CDR3 in DNA: TGTGCTAGTGGTTTCGAGGGGGCCAATGAGCAGTTCTTC.